These 4 T cell receptor beta chains were sequenced from one sample in a study of shared clonotypes between healthy human individuals. The protocol was immunoSEQ multiplex PCR, while the TCRdb copy is restricted to in-frame clones and leaves out a portion. The sample includes about 1 million clones, about 74% of them seen just once. The material sequenced was memory CD4+ T cells sorted from blood. The subset: CD45RA-negative fraction. Receptors were obtained from a man between 18 and 35 years old in good health.

This chain connects TRBV6-6 to TRBJ2-2; the D is unclear. The CDR3 has 15 amino acids. Germline V CDR1 and CDR2: MNHNY, SVGAGI (reference sequence). V was pared by 5 bases and J by 1 base, with 11 bases between. CDR3 nucleotide sequence: TGTGCCAGCAGTACCTCCAGTAGGAACACCGGGGAGCTGTTTTTT. This gives the protein CASSTSSRNTGELFF.

DNA of the CDR3: TGTGCCAGCTCACCACCAGGGCATAGTTCCGAGCAGTACTTC. It specifies CASSPPGHSSEQYF. This sequence joins TRBV18 and TRBJ2-7; D unclear. The CDR3 consists of 14 residues. From germline, CDR1 is KGHSH and CDR2 LQKENI. V gave up 0 bases and J gave up 6 bases, with 12 bases separating them. The full variable domain, in which reference TRBV18 and TRBJ2-7 provide the parts outside the CDR3, is NAGVMQNPRHLVRRRGQEARLRCSPMKGHSHVYWYRQLPEEGLKFMVYLQKENIIDESGMPKERFSAEFPKEGPSILRIQQVVRGDSAAYFCASSPPGHSSEQYFGPGTRLTVT.

This clone was seen only a few times. The chain combines TRBV30 with TRBJ1-1, with 7 bases fitting TRBD1. CDR3 length: 13 amino acids. In germline, CDR1 is GTSNPN, CDR2 SVGIG (reference sequence). V trimming: 3 bases; J trimming: 5 bases; junction bases outside the gene matches: 6. The CDR3, as DNA: TGTGCCTGGAGCAGTACAGGGGCTACTGAAGCTTTCTTT. Translation gives CAWSSTGATEAFF.

The chain couples TRBV27 to TRBJ1-4; D may be TRBD1 (5 bases). Germline-derived CDR1 and CDR2 are MNHEY and SMNVEV (reference sequence). V was clipped by 7 bases and J by 7 bases, with 19 bases between them. CDR3 length equals 15 residues. This chain's CDR3 is CASNTGEEKFEKLFF. In DNA form, the CDR3 reads TGTGCCAGCAATACGGGGGAGGAGAAGTTTGAAAAACTGTTTTTT.